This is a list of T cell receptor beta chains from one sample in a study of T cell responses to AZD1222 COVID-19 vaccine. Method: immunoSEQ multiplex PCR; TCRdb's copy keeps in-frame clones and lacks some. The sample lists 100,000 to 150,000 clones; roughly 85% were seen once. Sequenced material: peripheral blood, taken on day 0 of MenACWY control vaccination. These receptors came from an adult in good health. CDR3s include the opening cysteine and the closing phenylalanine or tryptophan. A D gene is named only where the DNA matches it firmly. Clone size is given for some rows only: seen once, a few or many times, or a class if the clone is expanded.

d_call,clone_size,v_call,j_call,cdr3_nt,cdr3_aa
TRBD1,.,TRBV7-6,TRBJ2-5,TGTGCCAGCAGCTTAGAGACAGGGGACGGAGAGACCCAGTACTTC,CASSLETGDGETQYF
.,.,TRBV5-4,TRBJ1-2,TGTGCCAGCAGCTCGGACCCAGCTAACTATGGCTACACCTTC,CASSSDPANYGYTF
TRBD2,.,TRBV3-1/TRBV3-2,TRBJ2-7,TGTGCCAGCAGCGGGGTACTAGCGGGAGTAGGCGAGCAGTACTTC,CASSGVLAGVGEQYF
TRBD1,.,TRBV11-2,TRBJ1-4,TGTGCCAGCAGCCAGGGGGCTCGGGAGGTTGGAGAGGAAAAACTGTTTTTT,CASSQGAREVGEEKLFF
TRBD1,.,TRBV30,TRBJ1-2,TGTGCCTGGAGGCGGGACAGCTATGGCTACACCTTC,CAWRRDSYGYTF
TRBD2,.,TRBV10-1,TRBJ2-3,TGCGCCAGCAGTGACCGCGGGGATAGCGGGAGCACAGATACGCAGTATTTT,CASSDRGDSGSTDTQYF
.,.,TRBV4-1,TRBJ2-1,TGCGCCAGCAGCCAAGGGGACCCTTGGGGAAATGAGCAGTTCTTC,CASSQGDPWGNEQFF
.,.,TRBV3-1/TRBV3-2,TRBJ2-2,TGTGCCAGCAGCCAACGAAAGGGTCCCACCGGGGAGCTGTTTTTT,CASSQRKGPTGELFF
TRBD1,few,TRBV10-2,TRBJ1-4,TGCGCCAGCAGAGCAGGGGGCCGGGGTGAAAAACTGTTTTTT,CASRAGGRGEKLFF
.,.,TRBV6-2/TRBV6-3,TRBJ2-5,TGTGCCAGCAGTTGGGCGGGCAACCAAGAGACCCAGTACTTC,CASSWAGNQETQYF
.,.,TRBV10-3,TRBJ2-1,TGTGCCATCACTAATGGACGGAATGAGCAGTTCTTC,CAITNGRNEQFF
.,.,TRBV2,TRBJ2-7,TGTGCCAGCATCCGGCCCCGCGGCCAGAGCCAGCTTTACGAGCAGTACTTC,CASIRPRGQSQLYEQYF
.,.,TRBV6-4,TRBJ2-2,TGTGCCAGCAGGGGGGTCGGTAACGGGGAGCTGTTTTTT,CASRGVGNGELFF
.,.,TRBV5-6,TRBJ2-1,TGTGCCAGCAGCTCCTGGACACTCCTTCACTACAATGAGCAGTTCTTC,CASSSWTLLHYNEQFF
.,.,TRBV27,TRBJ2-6,TGTGCCAGCAGTTTATCGGGGGGGCACGGGGCCAACGTCCTGACTTTC,CASSLSGGHGANVLTF
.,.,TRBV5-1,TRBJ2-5,TGCGCCAGCAGCTTGGCGGCGGGGACGGAGACCCAGTACTTC,CASSLAAGTETQYF
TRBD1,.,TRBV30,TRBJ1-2,TGTGCCTGGAGTCCGACCTGGGACAGGGGCTATGGCTACACCTTC,CAWSPTWDRGYGYTF
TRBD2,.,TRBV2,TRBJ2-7,TGTGCCAGCAGTGTCCGCGGGAGGGCTTACGAGCAGTACTTC,CASSVRGRAYEQYF
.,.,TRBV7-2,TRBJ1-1,TGTGCCAGCAGCTTAAGACAGTTGAACACTGAAGCTTTCTTT,CASSLRQLNTEAFF
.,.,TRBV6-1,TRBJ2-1,TGTGCCAGCAGTGAGTGGGGTAGGAACAATGAGCAGTTCTTC,CASSEWGRNNEQFF
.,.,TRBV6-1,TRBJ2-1,TGTGCCAGCAGTGAAGCGAGCGTGAATGAGCAGTTCTTC,CASSEASVNEQFF
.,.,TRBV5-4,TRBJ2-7,TGTGCCAGCAGCTTCGGAGCGGCGGGCGAGCAGTACTTC,CASSFGAAGEQYF